The present T cell receptor (beta chain) was sequenced within a study of CD8 T cells in Susac syndrome. TEMRA cells were enriched by FACS, and CD4+ and CD8+ T cells were negatively isolated. About 0.5 to 1 ug RNA was reverse transcribed with random hexamers. It was immunoSEQ multiplex PCR that amplified TCR beta CDR3 across 54 Vbeta and 13 Jbeta. MiXCR was run by TCRdb on the immunoSEQ multiplex PCR reads, yielding one entry per CDR3 protein. The sample yields 110,000 or so distinct CDR3 sequences, 92% seen once. CDR3 length: 15 residues. Germline values: CDR1 SGHAT, CDR2 FQNNGV. With 5 bases removed from V and 4 bases from J, the gap between germline ends came to 14 bases.

This sequence joins TRBV11-2 and TRBJ2-2; D may be TRBD2 (5 bases). The source of this sequence is a human donor in good health. Sequenced sample: CD4+ T cells from PBMCs. The CDR3 is CASSPTSTTTGELFF. The DNA for the CDR3 is TGTGCCAGCAGCCCGACCTCGACTACCACCGGGGAGCTGTTTTTT.